This T cell receptor beta chain was identified during a study of CD8 T cells in ankylosing spondylitis. Study-wide points: Earlier authors reported some of these motif variants in reactive arthritis synovial fluid and blood. Within peripheral blood, clones linked to disease were CD8+ and relatively rare.

Libraries for TCR beta were made by quantitative 5'-RACE with molecular barcodes. TCRdb independently ran MiXCR on the 5' RACE reads; one entry per CDR3 protein. The table lists about 160,000 distinct CDR3 sequences, 15% to 20% of them singletons, with over 7.5% in the top ten. CDR3 size: 14 residues. The V end was cut by 7 bases, the J end by 1 base, with 13 bases between. This clonotype was counted many times. Its antigen is unknown. The sample consisted of blood, either unsorted or a sorted T cell fraction (not recorded which). The sequence came from a male donor with ankylosing spondylitis or in good health (not recorded which). The J gene is TRBJ1-2, the V gene TRBV12-3 or TRBV12-4; D perhaps matches TRBD1 (6 bases). DNA of the CDR3: TGTGCCAGCACCCGGGACACCTATAACTATGGCTACACCTTC. This translates into CASTRDTYNYGYTF.